This entry lists 28 T cell receptor beta chains sequenced from one sample in a study of graft-versus-host responses after intestinal transplantation. Repertoires were generated with immunoSEQ multiplex PCR, while TCRdb's copy carries only in-frame clones and drops some. The sample records approximately 110,000 clones, approximately 94% being singletons. For these TCRs, the target antigens are not known. Sequenced material: unstimulated CD4+ T cells sorted from spleen or lymph node cells, taken before transplant. Receptor source: a human donor who was the organ donor for an intestinal transplant.

Concerning this clone: Other DNA variants within this sample encode the same CDR3. V gene TRBV5-8 combines with J gene TRBJ2-2; possible D gene TRBD1, 6 bases. The CDR3 contains 14 residues. V dropped 2 bases and J dropped 7 bases, with 12 bases sitting between them. Germline V gives CDR1 SGHTS, CDR2 YDEGEE. The CDR3 reads CASSFRGRGGELFF. DNA for the CDR3: TGTGCCAGCAGCTTCAGGGGTCGAGGCGGGGAGCTGTTTTTT.

The chain's CDR3 is CASSYLTQSRANVLTF. CDR3 nucleotides: TGTGCCAGCAGTTACCTGACACAAAGTCGGGCCAACGTCCTGACTTTC. The rearrangement uses TRBV28 and TRBJ2-6; D call uncertain. The length of the CDR3 is 16 residues. V lost 4 bases and J lost 5, with 15 bases in between. Germline-derived CDR1 and CDR2 are MDHEN and SYDVKM.

The rearrangement joins TRBV18 to TRBJ2-4, with D hard to call. The CDR3 loop spans 14 amino acids. Germline values: CDR1 KGHSH, CDR2 LQKENI. The V gene lost 3 bases and the J gene lost 9 bases, with 15 bases spanning the gap. The chain's CDR3 is CASSPGSAGGIQYF. The CDR3 DNA sequence: TGTGCCAGCTCACCCGGATCCGCCGGCGGCATTCAGTACTTC.

V gene TRBV9 combines with J gene TRBJ2-3, with TRBD2 identical over 7 bases. The CDR3 runs to 16 residues. The V segment lost 0 bases and the J segment 4 bases; nucleotides outside the gene matches: 8. Germline CDR1 and CDR2: SGDLS and YYNGEE. Here the CDR3 reads CASSVGLAGDPDTQYF. CDR3 nucleotides: TGTGCCAGCAGCGTAGGGCTGGCGGGAGATCCAGATACGCAGTATTTT.

The sample holds a few counts of this clone. V usage is TRBV2 and J usage is TRBJ2-7, with D unresolved. Per germline, CDR1 SNHLY and CDR2 FYNNEI. V was cut by 8 bases and J by 3 bases, with 11 bases left in between. This CDR3 region has 12 residues. The DNA of the CDR3 is TGTGCCAGCGGGGATTACCTCTACGAGCAGTACTTC. It yields the protein CASGDYLYEQYF. Looking up the rest from reference TRBV2 and TRBJ2-7 gives the full variable domain: EPEVTQTPSHQVTQMGQEVILRCVPISNHLYFYWYRQILGQKVEFLVSFYNNEISEKSEIFDDQFSVERPDGSNFTLKIRSTKLEDSAMYFCASGDYLYEQYFGPGTRLTVT.

CDR3 region: CASSPQPGQGAEQFF. The CDR3 bases are TGTGCCAGCAGCCCGCAGCCGGGACAGGGGGCAGAGCAGTTCTTC. This chain joins TRBV7-3 and TRBJ2-1; 12 bases align to TRBD1. The CDR3 is 15 amino acids. The V gene end was trimmed by 5 bases and the J gene end by 10 bases; junction bases not matched to a gene: 9. Germline CDR1 is SGHTA and CDR2 is FQGTGA.

The rearrangement joins TRBV18 to TRBJ2-5; D remains ambiguous. The CDR3 runs to 12 residues. The germline gives CDR1 KGHSH, CDR2 LQKENI. The V end was cut by 3 bases, the J end by 7 bases, with 9 bases between. This CDR3 is CASSPPHGTQYF. The CDR3 bases are TGTGCCAGCTCACCTCCCCACGGGACCCAGTACTTC.

This chain links TRBV6-1 with TRBJ1-2; D ambiguous. Germline V CDR1 and CDR2: MNHNS, SASEGT. CDR3 length: 13 amino acids. V was shortened by 9 bases and J by 10 bases, with 21 bases between the two germline ends. The CDR3 protein is CARENGKRVDYTF. CDR3 sequence (DNA): TGTGCCAGAGAGAATGGGAAAAGAGTAGACTACACCTTC.

V and J are TRBV5-1 and TRBJ2-5, with D perhaps TRBD1 (5 bases). CDR3 size: 14 residues. Trimming took 3 bases from V and 4 from J, leaving 13 bases between them. Germline V CDR1 and CDR2: SGHRS, YFSETQ. CDR3 in DNA: TGCGCCAGCAGCTATACAGGCTTAGGAGAGACCCAGTACTTC. Amino acid sequence: CASSYTGLGETQYF.

The V call is TRBV9, the J call TRBJ2-5; TRBD2 might be the D (5 bases). Germline V gives CDR1 SGDLS, CDR2 YYNGEE. The ends were cut back, 7 bases at V and 5 bases at J, with 18 bases in the middle. CDR3 length: 14 amino acids. The CDR3 DNA reads as TGTGCCAGCGCCGGAGGAAGTCTAGGGGAGACCCAGTACTTC. Protein product: CASAGGSLGETQYF.

The V gene is TRBV6-1, the J gene TRBJ2-2; 12 positions agree with TRBD2. The germline gives CDR1 MNHNS, CDR2 SASEGT. The CDR3 totals 15 residues. V gave up 1 base and J gave up 6 bases; unmatched junction bases: 0. CDR3 bases: TGTGCCAGCAGTGAAGGACTAGCGGGAGCCGGGGAGCTGTTTTTT. It codes for CASSEGLAGAGELFF.

V usage is TRBV15 and J usage is TRBJ1-1; possibly TRBD1 for D (5 bases). The CDR3 has 13 amino acids. Trimming stripped 0 bases from V and 7 bases from J, with 9 bases between. Germline CDR1 is LNHNV and CDR2 is YYDKDF (reference sequence). This CDR3 reads CATSRDQGLEAFF. The CDR3 bases are TGTGCCACCAGCAGAGATCAGGGTCTTGAAGCTTTCTTT.

V is TRBV2 and J is TRBJ1-5; TRBD1 matches at 10 bases. The CDR3 has 17 amino acids. Germline V gives CDR1 SNHLY, CDR2 FYNNEI. The V and J ends lost 0 bases and 2 bases, in that order; junction bases with no gene match: 4. The CDR3 region has the DNA TGTGCCAGCAGTGAAGCGGGGACAGGGGTAGGCAATCAGCCCCAGCATTTT. Translating it yields CASSEAGTGVGNQPQHF. Supplemented by reference TRBV2 and TRBJ1-5, the full variable domain reads EPEVTQTPSHQVTQMGQEVILRCVPISNHLYFYWYRQILGQKVEFLVSFYNNEISEKSEIFDDQFSVERPDGSNFTLKIRSTKLEDSAMYFCASSEAGTGVGNQPQHFGDGTRLSIL.

This clone was detected once. This chain joins TRBV2 and TRBJ2-2; 8 positions match TRBD2. CDR1 and CDR2 (germline): SNHLY, FYNNEI. Trimming took 6 bases from V and 7 from J; bases not matched to a gene: 4. The CDR3 sequence is 13 residues long. For the CDR3, the DNA is TGTGCCAGCAGGACTAGCGCCAACGGGGAGCTGTTTTTT. Amino acid sequence: CASRTSANGELFF.

This clone was detected once. This rearrangement joins TRBV6-1 to TRBJ2-2; possibly TRBD1 for D (5 bases). The CDR3 contains 13 residues. Germline V gives CDR1 MNHNS, CDR2 SASEGT. With 4 bases removed from V and 4 bases from J, the gap between germline ends came to 7 bases. CDR3 residues: CASSGQITGELFF. In nucleotides, the CDR3 is TGTGCCAGCAGTGGACAGATCACCGGGGAGCTGTTTTTT.

The chain uses TRBV28 and TRBJ1-4, with D possibly matching TRBD1 (5 bases). CDR1 is MDHEN and CDR2 is SYDVKM in the germline V gene. Trimming cost V 10 bases and J 5 bases, with 26 bases left between them. This CDR3 contains 17 residues. CDR3 in amino acids: CATKSWALGRGNEKLFF. For the CDR3, the DNA is TGTGCCACCAAATCCTGGGCCCTGGGACGGGGGAATGAAAAACTGTTTTTT.

The rearrangement links TRBV7-2 to TRBJ2-4; D is uncertain. This CDR3 region has 14 residues. CDR1 SGHTA and CDR2 FQGNSA come from the germline V gene. V was shortened by 0 bases and J by 2 bases, with 5 bases between the two germline ends. CDR3 DNA sequence: TGTGCCAGCAGCTTAGCTGGTACCAAAAACATTCAGTACTTC. Its protein is CASSLAGTKNIQYF.

The chain has TRBV4-3 and TRBJ2-3; D is ambiguous. The CDR3 extends over 14 amino acids. Germline loops: CDR1 LGHNA, CDR2 YSLEER. The V end lost 3 bases, the J end lost 0 bases, and 7 bases lay between the germline ends. CDR3 residues: CASSHAESTDTQYF. In DNA, the CDR3 is TGCGCCAGCAGCCACGCAGAAAGCACAGATACGCAGTATTTT.

The genes are TRBV13 and TRBJ2-1; 7 bases align to TRBD2. In germline, CDR1 is PRHDT, CDR2 FYEKMQ (reference sequence). The CDR3 length is 17 residues. With 7 bases clipped from V and 7 bases from J, the junction kept 19 bases outside the gene matches. CDR3 nucleotide sequence: TGTGCCAGCACCTCCGTCCGGGAGGACGCTTTGGGGAATGAGCAGTTCTTC. The encoded protein is CASTSVREDALGNEQFF.

The CDR3 reads CASSPGQPYGYTF. In nucleotides, the CDR3 is TGTGCCAGCAGCCCGGGACAGCCCTATGGCTACACCTTC. The V and J genes are TRBV28 and TRBJ1-2, with 7 positions matching TRBD1. The ends lost 6 bases at V and 4 bases at J; junction bases unmatched: 5. Germline CDR1 is MDHEN and CDR2 is SYDVKM. The CDR3 sequence is 13 residues long.

The J gene is TRBJ1-4, the V gene TRBV28; D gene uncertain. The CDR3 sequence is 15 residues long. Germline values: CDR1 MDHEN, CDR2 SYDVKM. Trimming removed 1 base at V and 4 bases at J, with 10 bases between. CDR3: CASSLYRRFNEKLFF. The CDR3 nucleotides are TGTGCCAGCAGTTTATACAGACGGTTTAATGAAAAACTGTTTTTT.

The chain couples TRBV6-6 to TRBJ2-1; D not resolved. Trimming stripped 5 bases from V and 0 bases from J, with 11 bases between. CDR3 length equals 15 residues. In germline, CDR1 is MNHNY, CDR2 SVGAGI (reference sequence). This chain's CDR3 is CASSAQESSYNEQFF. In DNA form, the CDR3 reads TGTGCCAGCAGTGCTCAGGAGAGCTCCTACAATGAGCAGTTCTTC.

The chain is built from TRBV7-6 and TRBJ1-2; D is unclear. CDR3 length: 13 residues. With 5 bases removed from V and 6 bases from J, the gap between germline ends came to 13 bases. Germline V gives CDR1 SGHVS, CDR2 FNYEAQ. Written as DNA, the CDR3 is TGTGCCAGCAGCCGCCGGGGTATGGATGGCTACACCTTC. Translation gives CASSRRGMDGYTF.

The rearrangement joins TRBV18 to TRBJ2-2, with unresolved D. The CDR3 is 12 residues long. Germline loops: CDR1 KGHSH, CDR2 LQKENI. V was cut by 3 bases and J by 3 bases, with 2 bases left in between. CDR3 amino acids: CASSPDTGELFF. CDR3 DNA: TGTGCCAGCTCACCGGACACCGGGGAGCTGTTTTTT.

The chain employs TRBV7-9 and TRBJ2-2; D perhaps matches TRBD2 (5 bases). The CDR3 spans 17 residues. CDR1 and CDR2 (germline): SEHNR, FQNEAQ (reference sequence). V shed 3 bases and J shed 0 bases, with 14 bases lying between them. The CDR3 spells CASSFSSGTPNTGELFF. In DNA, the CDR3 is TGTGCCAGCAGCTTCTCCTCGGGAACACCGAACACCGGGGAGCTGTTTTTT.

The chain is built from TRBV5-4 and TRBJ1-2; D not certain. CDR1 is SGHNT, CDR2 YYREEE, per germline (reference sequence). V was shortened by 0 bases and J by 4 bases, with 7 bases between the two germline ends. The CDR3 extends over 13 amino acids. Here the CDR3 DNA reads TGTGCCAGCAGCTTGGACGGGCCCTATGGCTACACCTTC. This translates into CASSLDGPYGYTF.

The V gene is TRBV11-1, the J gene TRBJ2-7, with TRBD1 matching over 9 bases. Trimming removed 5 bases from V and 6 bases from J; junction bases left unmatched: 14. The CDR3 sequence is 16 residues long. The V gene's germline CDR1 is SGHAT and CDR2 FQDESV (reference sequence). The CDR3 nucleotides are TGTGCCAGCAGCCGAGCACCCGGGACAGGGTCAGGCGAGCAGTACTTC. Amino acid sequence: CASSRAPGTGSGEQYF.

As to this clone: The junction departs from the called germline gene at one end, perhaps through a read error. This specimen includes other DNA sequences encoding the same CDR3. The chain combines TRBV4-1 with TRBJ2-5; TRBD1 matches 12 bases. The CDR3 has 15 residues. Germline V CDR1 and CDR2: MGHRA, YSYEKL. The CDR3: CASSQPGQGAGTQYF. CDR3 bases: TGTGCCAGCAGCCAACCGGGACAGGGGGCGGGGACCCAGTACTTC.